This T cell receptor (beta chain) comes out of a study of cytomegalovirus exposure and HLA in healthy donors (TCRdb year 2017). At the level of the whole study: An earlier analysis of roughly 500 of the donors reported 250 to 350 Gb of sequence data and 117 million unique TCR beta sequences obtained from around 190 million T cells. About 280 gigabases of sequencing data and around 80 million unique TCR sequences made up an early release that covered approximately 620 HLA-typed donors. Of the roughly 410 genotyped donors, 65% to 90% were placed in the genetic ancestry cluster associated with self-reported Caucasian donors. The study aimed to test whether cataloging public T cell receptors could reveal signatures of past pathogen exposure. The T cell repertoires of around 730 subjects were profiled by immunosequencing and related to cytomegalovirus serostatus. Along with the approximately 600-subject first cohort, a separate validation cohort of over a hundred different subjects was used. The study combined high-throughput TCR immunosequencing, statistical association of individual TCRs with disease status, and machine learning to predict cytomegalovirus infection status. A later analysis re-analyzed previously published TCR beta repertoires from about 600 donors and added high-resolution HLA genotyping to study TCR occurrence patterns. Rather than using new phenotypic data, the later analysis identified candidate immune exposures from TCR beta sequences and from how often those sequences occurred across donors. An earlier analysis of some 600 of the donors applied high-throughput TCR beta sequencing to assess whether each TCR beta V gene segment acted as functional or pseudogenic. Donor age, sex, ethnicity and CMV serostatus were compiled together with the repertoire data. A later genetic analysis used genome-wide SNP genotypes for about three fifths of the roughly 700 donors, treating that subset as a discovery cohort. Every discovery cohort repertoire had been produced on one sequencing platform. Both class I and class II loci were covered by HLA typing, at four-digit resolution. The number of donors typed differed by locus, with about 629-630 for A, B, C, DRB1 and DQB1, around 560 for DQA1, some 570 for DPA1, and roughly 450 for DPB1. Four to six DR-DQ haplotypes were handled as single units for association and clustering, since linkage in the cohort was strong. On average, roughly 240,000 unique TCR beta nucleotide sequences were sequenced per donor among a few hundred genotyped donors of the cohort, with approximately 18% of those sequences being non-productive. What the authors observed across the whole study: A further reported finding was that TCR beta sequences accurately predicted the HLA-A and HLA-B alleles for most subjects in the first cohort. According to a later analysis, parvovirus B19, influenza, CMV and Epstein-Barr virus appeared linked to several top co-occurrence clusters. Roughly uniform sequencing depth across donors was assumed in presence/absence analyses, although this assumption may not hold. In an earlier analysis of more than 450 of the donors, most TCR beta V segments were observed in productive rearrangements about 87% or about 30% of the time, broadly matching IMGT annotations. The earlier analysis of some 540 of the donors excluded 15 to 20 rarely observed V segments, including chromosome 9 orphons, because counts were too low. Assigning TCR associations to individual alleles was difficult when HLA alleles, especially DR and DQ, strongly co-occurred. A cluster of highly shared sequence variants was judged likely to represent a technical artifact of the sequencing pipeline. An association between a missense DCLRE1C variant and V-gene and J-gene trimming of TCR beta chains was found in a later genetic analysis and replicated in an independent cohort. Across donors, most TCR sequences were observed very rarely, whereas some public TCRs were present in many individuals. Correlated functional status among segregating V segments might be attributable to linkage disequilibrium, but an unknown experimental factor could not be ruled out. In a later genetic analysis, fewer N-insertions in productive TCRs were reported among donors in an Asian-associated ancestry cluster than the approximately 670-donor mean. In vitro tests confirmed that three of the cytomegalovirus-associated TCR beta chains recognize cytomegalovirus antigens. In the study, some 160 TCR beta chains were listed as associated with cytomegalovirus. CMV serostatus was the only immune exposure information available for the cohort. A later analysis associated about 17,000 TCR beta sequences with specific HLA alleles at a false discovery rate of 0.05. Because the 87-base-pair reads could not distinguish some IMGT-functional V segments, including TRBV6-2 and TRBV6-3, those segments were excluded. A later analysis found that HLA-associated TCR beta chains were more clonally expanded and had lower generation probabilities than equally common non-associated chains. This cohort had only TCR beta chains sequenced, and the lack of alpha or paired-chain data limited which features could be detected. Because HLA typing was unavailable for some donors at each locus, only the typed subset was used in association tests. In both the original and validation cohorts, the classifier was reported to diagnose cytomegalovirus status with high specificity and sensitivity. In a later analysis, TCR association rates were found to vary across HLA loci, with the most associated TCRs seen for DRB1 alleles and the fewest for HLA-C alleles. According to a later analysis, most CMV-associated TCR beta chains appeared to be HLA-restricted, and the HLA associations seemed to be driven largely by CMV exposure. The authors suggested that the approach could potentially be generalized to other disease states and immunological phenotypes.

V is pruned by 1 base and J by 6 bases, leaving 6 bases of the junction without a gene match. CDR1 and CDR2, looked up from the germline V gene, are SGHVS and FNYEAQ. The CDR3 sequence holds 17 residues, the cysteine and phenylalanine included. Only CDR3 DNA is held: 51 bases, read in frame from base 1. Details on this clone: This clone's antigen is unknown. Per-base quality was not reported, and no clone a single base away is much larger than it.

The cohort consisted of fewer than 700 healthy bone marrow donors. Cohort members were all nominally healthy when sampled, although unrecorded immune exposures were likely present. The donor was CMV seropositive and was included in the group of 250 to 300 seropositive cohort members. A peripheral blood sample was provided by each donor, and peripheral blood mononuclear cells were used for TCR beta sequencing. Genomic DNA extraction from the blood cell samples was performed with the Qiagen DNeasy Blood Extraction Kit. The library was made by the immunoSEQ multiplex PCR assay. The multiplex PCR relied on a mix of 60 forward primers for TCR Vbeta segments and 13 reverse primers for TCR Jbeta segments. Amplification of the CDR3 region of rearranged TCR beta genes was performed with a multiplex PCR assay on genomic DNA. The amplified TCR beta libraries were sequenced on the Illumina HiSeq System as 87-base-pair reads. Under the source paper's analysis protocol: In a later analysis, tens of millions of unique TCR beta chains were counted across the approximately 620 repertoires, and roughly 11 million of these chains were shared by at least two donors. Raw reads were error-corrected and collapsed into unique sequences with a nearest-neighbor algorithm that merged closely related sequences to remove PCR and sequencing errors. V, D and J gene segments were assigned by aligning CDR3 sequences to IMGT reference sequences. Each retained sequence needed at least a six-nucleotide match to both a V gene segment and a J gene segment. Rearrangements were classified as productive when the CDR3 lacked stop codons and remained in frame with V and J, and all other rearrangements were classified as non-productive. Following IMGT convention, CDR3 was defined as the stretch from the second conserved V-encoded cysteine up to the conserved J-encoded phenylalanine. The earlier analysis of approximately 590 of the donors excluded any sequence lacking an unambiguous match to a single V gene segment. In an earlier analysis of approximately 590 of the donors, V segments were called functional above 56.7% productive rearrangements and were called segregating when the between-donor standard deviation exceeded 5%. A statistical classification framework was built to diagnose cytomegalovirus status from the catalog of TCR beta chain sequences. A later analysis assigned V and J genes by comparing TCR nucleotide sequences with IMGT/GENE-DB human TR gene sequences. In a later analysis, CDR3 sequences and most-parsimonious VDJ recombination scenarios were assigned using the TCRdist pipeline. In a later analysis, each TCR beta chain was defined by its CDR3 amino acid sequence together with its V-gene family, and reads lacking a unique V-gene family were excluded. As a way to deal with suspected cross-contamination and a sequencing artifact, a later analysis dropped 450 to 700 nucleotide sequences that were highly shared and had low generation probability. In a later analysis, a clonal expansion index was calculated for each public chain from normalized within-repertoire ranks of inferred template counts. Generation probabilities in a later analysis came from a VDJ recombination model fitted to out-of-frame rearrangements, and those results were checked against IGoR. In a later analysis, hypergeometric tests were used to score TCR-TCR, TCR-HLA and TCR-CMV co-occurrence, with a repertoire-size bias correction applied to TCR pairs. To estimate false discovery rates, a later analysis permuted the HLA or CMV assignments 20 times. In a later analysis, co-occurring TCRs were grouped using DBSCAN, and TCRdist sequence similarity was added for clustering within HLA-allele-positive subsets. Repertoires with fewer than 30,000 or more than 120,000 public chains, plus five repertoires with anomalous nucleotide sharing, were excluded from co-occurrence clustering. The source is immuneACCESS, and TCRdb retained only in-frame sequences with V and J called. Part of the clones is not carried over; for the studies checked, unresolved V genes explain less than half of this, and the remainder is unexplained. That table supplies the V and J calls and clone size; D and trimming were determined from the DNA. The sample records more than 130,000 clones, roughly 80% of which are singletons. The ten largest clones take up around 4.1% of the sample.

The sequence joins TRBV7-6 to TRBJ2-5; TRBD2 fits 15 bases in the junction. The sequence was obtained from a man aged 40-50 years in good health and CMV-seropositive. The sequencing input was PBMCs. The nucleotides are TGTGCCAGCAGCTTAGAGGGGGGGACTAGCGGGAGGAAGACCCAGTACTTC. This yields the protein CASSLEGGTSGRKTQYF.